This T cell receptor (beta chain) was identified during a study of tumor-infiltrating lymphocytes in primary liver carcinoma. About the study: Men and women, 30 to 69 years of age, made up the patients.

The sample holds a few counts of this clonotype. The target antigen is unknown. Study-level points and caveats: Only about 8-25% of top clones appeared in all five tumor regions.

Germline V lookup: CDR1 SEHNR, CDR2 FQNEAQ (reference sequence). With 5 bases clipped from V and 2 bases from J, the junction kept 4 bases outside the gene matches. The CDR3 consists of 15 residues. Co-extracted RNA and DNA came from 20-30 mg of unsorted bulk tissue. All patients had surgically resected primary liver carcinoma. A primer matching the constant region was used to make TCR beta cDNA from 450 to 500 ng of total RNA. What produced the TCR beta libraries was three nested multiplex PCR rounds using slightly modified ARM-PCR. The first two PCR rounds used TRBV1-TRBV30 forward primers with a C-beta reverse primer, nine to eleven cycles each. TCRdb processed the multiplex PCR reads anew with MiXCR; each CDR3 protein has one entry. In the table there are some 110,000 distinct CDR3 sequences, 60% to 80% of which are singletons.

This receptor was obtained from a woman aged 60-75 years with primary liver carcinoma and hepatitis B virus infection. Material for sequencing was liver tumor tissue from sampling region 3. The subset: tumor region T3, left-lateral pole. This chain uses TRBV7-9 with TRBJ2-7; 12 bases map to TRBD2. CDR3 in amino acids: CASSPRTSGTYEQYF. The CDR3 DNA sequence: TGTGCCAGCAGCCCCCGGACTAGCGGGACCTACGAGCAGTACTTC.